The text below deals with one T cell receptor (beta chain). The antigen is not known. Sample barcodes and UMIs were carried by the TCR alpha and TCR beta cDNA libraries that 5'RACE generated with constant-segment primers. A single record per CDR3 protein comes from TCRdb applying MiXCR to the 5' RACE reads. The profile shows fewer than 30,000 distinct CDR3 sequences, approximately 12% of them singletons. These data are taken from a study of T-cell memory formation after mild COVID-19. Study-wide findings and caveats: Clones that shrank (day 15 to 85) were balanced CD4/CD8, whereas later expanders leaned CD4+.

V shed 5 bases and J shed 5 bases, with 9 bases lying between them. The CDR3 has 12 amino acids. Germline loops: CDR1 SGHTA, CDR2 FQGNSA. This TCR was recovered from an adult woman who had mild COVID-19 (a few samples of this study predate the infection). Cell type and time point are not known. The chain carries TRBV7-2 and TRBJ1-1; D not certain. Sequenced: PBMCs or a T cell subset sorted from them (not recorded which). CDR3 in amino acids: CASSPRGTEAFF. DNA of the CDR3: TGTGCCAGCAGCCCCAGAGGGACTGAAGCTTTCTTT.